This is a list of T cell receptor beta chains from one sample in a study of molecular identifiers for immune sequencing clone quantification. One entry per CDR3 protein, called by TCRdb with MiXCR from the PCR reads. The repertoire holds under 75,000 distinct CDR3 sequences, with approximately 18% as singletons. Specimen: naive CD8+ T cells from blood, with Jurkat cell RNA spiked in. The receptors come from a human donor in good health. Some libraries in this study had Jurkat cell RNA spiked in. CDR3s include the opening cysteine and the closing phenylalanine or tryptophan. D genes are given only for firm matches. The size entry is marked missing in some rows and otherwise reads once, few, many or a size class.

V	D	size	J	CDR3	DNA
TRBV20-1	.	few	TRBJ2-1	CSAIPQGIEQFF	TGCAGTGCTATTCCACAGGGAATTGAGCAGTTCTTC
TRBV11-2	.	once	TRBJ2-7	CASRPTLALGEQYF	TGTGCCAGCAGGCCTACACTGGCTTTGGGAGAGCAGTACTTC
TRBV29-1	.	many	TRBJ2-7	CSVVVNFSYEQYF	TGCAGCGTTGTAGTTAACTTCTCCTACGAGCAGTACTTC
TRBV11-2	.	few	TRBJ2-6	CASSAYIGSGANVLTF	TGTGCCAGCAGCGCCTACATCGGCTCTGGGGCCAACGTCCTGACTTTC
TRBV15	.	.	TRBJ2-1	CATSRAAEGGFEQFF	TGTGCCACCAGCAGAGCTGCGGAAGGGGGGTTTGAGCAGTTCTTC
TRBV19	TRBD1	many	TRBJ2-1	CASTVQGEYNEQFF	TGTGCCAGTACAGTACAGGGGGAATACAATGAGCAGTTCTTC
TRBV5-1	TRBD1	many	TRBJ2-7	CASSLGQGIYEQYF	TGCGCCAGCAGCTTGGGACAGGGCATCTACGAGCAGTACTTC
TRBV28	.	many	TRBJ1-1	CASRPWGGENTEAFF	TGTGCCAGCAGACCCTGGGGAGGGGAGAACACTGAAGCTTTCTTT
TRBV19	.	many	TRBJ2-2	CASSILAAGELFF	TGTGCCAGTAGTATTTTGGCAGCCGGGGAGCTGTTTTTT
TRBV6-6	TRBD2	.	TRBJ2-1	CASSKGLAAPRDNEQFF	TGTGCCAGCAGCAAAGGACTAGCGGCTCCCCGGGACAATGAGCAGTTCTTC
TRBV5-4	TRBD2	few	TRBJ2-6	CASSSKILAGGRGANVLTF	TGTGCCAGCAGCTCGAAGATACTAGCGGGAGGTCGTGGGGCCAACGTCCTGACTTTC
TRBV7-9	TRBD1	many	TRBJ2-5	CASKVQGAPQETQYF	TGTGCCAGCAAAGTACAGGGGGCGCCCCAGGAGACCCAGTACTTC
TRBV12-5	.	.	TRBJ1-1	CASSLHSGDEAFF	TGTGCTAGTAGTCTACACAGCGGCGATGAAGCTTTCTTT
TRBV6-5	TRBD1	.	TRBJ1-4	CASRQGARTNEKLFF	TGTGCCAGCAGGCAGGGGGCGCGGACTAATGAAAAACTGTTTTTT